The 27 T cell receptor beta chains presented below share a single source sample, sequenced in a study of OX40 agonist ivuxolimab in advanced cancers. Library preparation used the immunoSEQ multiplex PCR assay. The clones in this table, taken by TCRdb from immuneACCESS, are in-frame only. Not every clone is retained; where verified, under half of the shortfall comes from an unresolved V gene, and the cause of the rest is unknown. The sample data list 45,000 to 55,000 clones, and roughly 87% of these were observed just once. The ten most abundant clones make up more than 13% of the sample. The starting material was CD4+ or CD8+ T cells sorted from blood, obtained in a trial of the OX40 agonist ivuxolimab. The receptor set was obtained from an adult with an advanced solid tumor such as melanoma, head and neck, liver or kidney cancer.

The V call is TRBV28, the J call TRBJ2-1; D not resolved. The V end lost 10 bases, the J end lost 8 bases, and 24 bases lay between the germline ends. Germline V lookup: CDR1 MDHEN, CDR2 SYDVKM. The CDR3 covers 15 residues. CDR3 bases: TGTGCCATCCCTCACTCGCAAACCAACGACTATGAGCAGTTCTTC. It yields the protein CAIPHSQTNDYEQFF.

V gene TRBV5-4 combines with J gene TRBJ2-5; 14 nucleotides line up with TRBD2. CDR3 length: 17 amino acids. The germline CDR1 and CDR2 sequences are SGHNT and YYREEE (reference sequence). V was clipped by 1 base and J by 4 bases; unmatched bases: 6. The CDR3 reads CASSLQRGLAGVETQYF. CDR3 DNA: TGTGCCAGCAGCTTGCAACGGGGACTAGCGGGAGTAGAGACCCAGTACTTC.

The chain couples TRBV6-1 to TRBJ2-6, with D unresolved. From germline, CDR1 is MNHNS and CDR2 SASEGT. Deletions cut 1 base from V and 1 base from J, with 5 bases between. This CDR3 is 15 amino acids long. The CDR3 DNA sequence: TGTGCCAGCAGTGAAGGCGATTCTGGGGCCAACGTCCTGACTTTC. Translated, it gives CASSEGDSGANVLTF.

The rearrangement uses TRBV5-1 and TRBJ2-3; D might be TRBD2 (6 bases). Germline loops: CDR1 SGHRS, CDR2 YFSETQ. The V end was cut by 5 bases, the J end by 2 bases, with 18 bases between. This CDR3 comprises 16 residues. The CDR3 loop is CASRAGLTGDTDTQYF. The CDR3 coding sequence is TGCGCCAGCAGAGCTGGACTAACCGGGGACACAGATACGCAGTATTTT.

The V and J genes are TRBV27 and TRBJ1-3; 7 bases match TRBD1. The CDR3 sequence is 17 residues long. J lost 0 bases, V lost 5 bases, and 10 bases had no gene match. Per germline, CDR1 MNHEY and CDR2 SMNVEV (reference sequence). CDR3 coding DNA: TGTGCCAGCAGTATCCCGGGACAGACCAGCTCTGGAAACACCATATATTTT. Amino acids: CASSIPGQTSSGNTIYF.

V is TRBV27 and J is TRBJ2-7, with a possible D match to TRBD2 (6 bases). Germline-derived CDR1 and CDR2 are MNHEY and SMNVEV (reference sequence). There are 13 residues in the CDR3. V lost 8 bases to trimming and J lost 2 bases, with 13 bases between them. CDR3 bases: TGTGCCAGCCGAGGAGGGCCTCCCTACGAGCAGTACTTC. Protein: CASRGGPPYEQYF.

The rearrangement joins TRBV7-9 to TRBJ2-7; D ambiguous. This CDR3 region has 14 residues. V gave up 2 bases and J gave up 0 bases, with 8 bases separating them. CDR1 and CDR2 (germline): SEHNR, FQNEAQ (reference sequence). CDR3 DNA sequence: TGTGCCAGCAGCTTATTGTCAGGCTCCTACGAGCAGTACTTC. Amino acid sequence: CASSLLSGSYEQYF.

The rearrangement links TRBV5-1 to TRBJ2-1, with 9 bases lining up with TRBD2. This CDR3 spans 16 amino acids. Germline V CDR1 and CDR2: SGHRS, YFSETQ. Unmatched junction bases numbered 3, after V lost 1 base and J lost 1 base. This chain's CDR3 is CASSLMAGGSYNEQFF. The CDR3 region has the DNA TGCGCCAGCAGCTTGATGGCGGGAGGGTCCTACAATGAGCAGTTCTTC.

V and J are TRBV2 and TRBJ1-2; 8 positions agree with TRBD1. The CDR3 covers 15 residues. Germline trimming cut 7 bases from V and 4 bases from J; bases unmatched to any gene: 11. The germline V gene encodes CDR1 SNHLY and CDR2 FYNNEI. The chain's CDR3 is CASNPLQGVVYGYTF. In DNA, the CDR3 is TGTGCCAGCAACCCGCTACAGGGGGTGGTCTATGGCTACACCTTC.

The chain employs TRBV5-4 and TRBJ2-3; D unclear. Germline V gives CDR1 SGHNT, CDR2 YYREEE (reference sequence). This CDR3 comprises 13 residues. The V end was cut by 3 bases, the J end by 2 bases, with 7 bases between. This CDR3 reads CASSSENTDTQYF. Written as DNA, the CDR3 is TGTGCCAGCAGCTCAGAAAACACAGATACGCAGTATTTT.

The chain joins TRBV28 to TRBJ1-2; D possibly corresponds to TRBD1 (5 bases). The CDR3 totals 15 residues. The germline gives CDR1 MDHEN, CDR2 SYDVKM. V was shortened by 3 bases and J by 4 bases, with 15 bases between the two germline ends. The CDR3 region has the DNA TGTGCCAGCAGTTTTAGCCGGGCAGGGCCCTATGGCTACACCTTC. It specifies CASSFSRAGPYGYTF.

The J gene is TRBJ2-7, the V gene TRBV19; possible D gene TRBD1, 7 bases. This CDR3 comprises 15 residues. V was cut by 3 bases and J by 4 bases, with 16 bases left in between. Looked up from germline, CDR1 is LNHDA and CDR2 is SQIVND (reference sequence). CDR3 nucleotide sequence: TGTGCCAGTAGTATCAAGCAGGGGGGATTTTACGAGCAGTACTTC. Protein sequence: CASSIKQGGFYEQYF.

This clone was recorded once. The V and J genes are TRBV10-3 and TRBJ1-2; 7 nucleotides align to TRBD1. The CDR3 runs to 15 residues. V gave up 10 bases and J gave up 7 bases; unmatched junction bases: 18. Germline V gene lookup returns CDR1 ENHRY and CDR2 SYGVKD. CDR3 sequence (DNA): TGTGCCAGCAATGCCAGGGGAGGGGGCGCAGGTGGCTACACCTTC. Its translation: CASNARGGGAGGYTF.

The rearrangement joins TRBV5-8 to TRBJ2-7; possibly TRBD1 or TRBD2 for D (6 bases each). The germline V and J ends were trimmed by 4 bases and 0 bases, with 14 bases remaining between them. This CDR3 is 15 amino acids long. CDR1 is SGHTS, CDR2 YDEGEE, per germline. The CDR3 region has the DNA TGTGCCAGCAGCAGCTTCGGGGGCGTCTCCTACGAGCAGTACTTC. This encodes CASSSFGGVSYEQYF.

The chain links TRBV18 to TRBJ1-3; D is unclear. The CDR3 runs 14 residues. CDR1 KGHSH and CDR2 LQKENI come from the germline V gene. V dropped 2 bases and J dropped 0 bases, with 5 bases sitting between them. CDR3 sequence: CASSPLSSGNTIYF. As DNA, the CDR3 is TGTGCCAGCTCACCATTATCCTCTGGAAACACCATATATTTT.

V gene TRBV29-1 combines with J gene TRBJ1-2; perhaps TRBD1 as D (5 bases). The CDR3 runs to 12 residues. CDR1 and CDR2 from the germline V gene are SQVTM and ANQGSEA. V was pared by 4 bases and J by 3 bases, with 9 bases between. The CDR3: CSVAATDYGYTF. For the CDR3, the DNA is TGCAGCGTTGCCGCGACAGACTATGGCTACACCTTC.

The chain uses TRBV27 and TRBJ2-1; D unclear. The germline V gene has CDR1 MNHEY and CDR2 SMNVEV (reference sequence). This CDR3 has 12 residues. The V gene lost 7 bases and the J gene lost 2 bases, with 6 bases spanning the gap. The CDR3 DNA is TGTGCCAGCATGGATCCCTACAATGAGCAGTTCTTC. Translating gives CASMDPYNEQFF.

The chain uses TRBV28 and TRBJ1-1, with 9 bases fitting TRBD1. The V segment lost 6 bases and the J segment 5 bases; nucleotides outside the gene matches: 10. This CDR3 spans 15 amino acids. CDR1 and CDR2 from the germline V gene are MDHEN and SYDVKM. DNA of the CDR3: TGTGCCAGCAGAATTACAGGGACAGGGTATACTGAAGCTTTCTTT. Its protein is CASRITGTGYTEAFF.

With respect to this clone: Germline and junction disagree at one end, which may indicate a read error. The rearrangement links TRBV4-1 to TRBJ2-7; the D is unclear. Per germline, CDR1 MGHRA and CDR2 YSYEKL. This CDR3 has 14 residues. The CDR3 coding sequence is TGCGCCAGCAGCCAAGACTACCCCGGCCTCCTATCAATCTTC. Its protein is CASSQDYPGLLSIF.

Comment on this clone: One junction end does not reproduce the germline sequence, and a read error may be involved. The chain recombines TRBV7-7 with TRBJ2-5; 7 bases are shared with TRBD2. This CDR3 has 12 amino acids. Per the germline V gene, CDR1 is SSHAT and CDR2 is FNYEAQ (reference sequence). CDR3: CASSSGGETQYF. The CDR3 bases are TGTGCTAGCAGCTCCGGGGGGGAGACCCAGTACTTC.

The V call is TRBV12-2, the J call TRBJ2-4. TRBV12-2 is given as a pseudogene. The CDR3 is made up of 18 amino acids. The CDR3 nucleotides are TGTGCAAGTCGCTTAGGCAGGTTCAAGGACGTAGCCAAAAACATTCAGTACTTC. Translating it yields CASRLGRFKDVAKNIQYF.

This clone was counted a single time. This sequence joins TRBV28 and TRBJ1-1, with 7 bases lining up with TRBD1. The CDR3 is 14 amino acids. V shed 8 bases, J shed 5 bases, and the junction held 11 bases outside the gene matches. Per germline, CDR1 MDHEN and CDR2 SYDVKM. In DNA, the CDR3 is TGTGCCAGCGCCCGACAGGGCCTGGGGACTGAAGCTTTCTTT. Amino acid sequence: CASARQGLGTEAFF. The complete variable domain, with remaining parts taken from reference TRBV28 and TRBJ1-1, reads DVKVTQSSRYLVKRTGEKVFLECVQDMDHENMFWYRQDPGLGLRLIYFSYDVKMKEKGDIPEGYSVSREKKERFSLILESASTNQTSMYLCASARQGLGTEAFFGQGTRLTVV.

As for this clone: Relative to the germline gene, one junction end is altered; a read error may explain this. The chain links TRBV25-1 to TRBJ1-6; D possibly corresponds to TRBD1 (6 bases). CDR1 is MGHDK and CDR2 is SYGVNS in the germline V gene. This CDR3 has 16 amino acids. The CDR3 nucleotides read TGTGCCAGCAGTGAAACAGGGTTCTCCAATAATTCACCCCTCCACTTT. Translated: CASSETGFSNNSPLHF.

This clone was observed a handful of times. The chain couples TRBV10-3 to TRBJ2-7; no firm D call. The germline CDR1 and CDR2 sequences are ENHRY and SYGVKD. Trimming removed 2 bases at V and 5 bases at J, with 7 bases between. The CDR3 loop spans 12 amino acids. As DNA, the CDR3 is TGTGCCATCAGTGAGATTGAGGACGAGCAGTACTTC. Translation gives CAISEIEDEQYF.

CDR3 sequence reads: CASSSNRLITDTQYF. DNA of the CDR3: TGCGCCAGCAGCTCTAATCGGCTTATCACAGATACGCAGTATTTT. The chain recombines TRBV5-1 with TRBJ2-3; no firm D call. The CDR3 has 15 amino acids. The germline V and J ends were trimmed by 3 bases and 2 bases, with 13 bases remaining between them. Germline lookup yields CDR1 SGHRS and CDR2 YFSETQ.

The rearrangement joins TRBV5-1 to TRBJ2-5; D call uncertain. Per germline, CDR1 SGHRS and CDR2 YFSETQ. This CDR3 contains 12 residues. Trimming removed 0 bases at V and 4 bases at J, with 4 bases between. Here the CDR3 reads CASSLVGETQYF. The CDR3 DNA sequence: TGCGCCAGCAGCTTGGTTGGAGAGACCCAGTACTTC.

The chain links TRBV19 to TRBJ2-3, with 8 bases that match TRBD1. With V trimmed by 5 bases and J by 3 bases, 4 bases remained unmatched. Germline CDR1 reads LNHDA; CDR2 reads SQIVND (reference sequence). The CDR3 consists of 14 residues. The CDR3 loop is CASSVGQGTDTQYF. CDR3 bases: TGTGCCAGTAGTGTCGGACAGGGTACAGATACGCAGTATTTT.